These T cell receptor beta chains were read from a single sample in a study of human T cells and chemical hapten exposure. TCRdb called the RACE reads again in MiXCR, with one record for every CDR3 protein. There are roughly 72,000 distinct CDR3 sequences in the sample; 10% to 13% occur only once, and about 1.4% lies in the top ten. This specimen was whole blood, taken in connection with sensitization to the hapten diphenylcyclopropenone (DPC). Receptor source: a woman aged 50 to 60 with alopecia areata. Some clones in this sample may be carry-over from other donors' samples. CDR3s include the opening cysteine and the closing phenylalanine or tryptophan. A D gene is named only where the DNA matches it firmly. Clone size is not always given. Where it is, it says once, few, many or a class for expanded clones.

CDR3 length	D gene	V gene	clone size	J gene	CDR3 DNA	CDR3 protein
16	TRBD2	TRBV7-8	few	TRBJ2-3	TGTGCCAGCAGCCTAAGGACTAGAGGAGGGACAGATACGCAGTATTTT	CASSLRTRGGTDTQYF
17	.	TRBV7-2	.	TRBJ2-4	TGTGCCAGCAGTCTAAGCTCCGCGAGGACAGCCAAAAACATTCGGTACTTC	CASSLSSARTAKNIRYF
16	.	TRBV7-2	.	TRBJ1-1	TGTGCCAGCAGTACTTCACCTAACAGGGTTACTACGGCGGCTTTCTTT	CASSTSPNRVTTAAFF
15	.	TRBV5-8	.	TRBJ2-7	TGTGCCAGCAGCTTGGTCCAGGTGAGCTCCTCCGAGCAGTACTTC	CASSLVQVSSSEQYF
14	.	TRBV6-2/TRBV6-3	.	TRBJ2-7	TGTGCCAGCAGTTACAGCAGGGGTCCCTACGAGCAGTACTTC	CASSYSRGPYEQYF
13	TRBD2	TRBV28	.	TRBJ2-7	TGTGCCAGCAGCCCGGCGGGAGTAAGAGAGCAGTACTTC	CASSPAGVREQYF
14	TRBD2	TRBV7-8	.	TRBJ2-7	TGTGCCAGCAGCCCCTGGGAGGGCCTGTACGAGCAGTACTTC	CASSPWEGLYEQYF
14	TRBD1	TRBV12-3/TRBV12-4	.	TRBJ2-7	TGTGCCAGCAGTACGCGGACAGGCCAGGTTGAGCAGTACTTC	CASSTRTGQVEQYF
16	TRBD1	TRBV18	.	TRBJ1-4	TGTGCCAGCTCACCACAGGGGTACGGGACAGTAGAAAAACTGTTTTTT	CASSPQGYGTVEKLFF
14	TRBD2	TRBV6-5	few	TRBJ2-1	TGTGCCAGCATGGGGTGGACTAGCGGCAATGAGCAGTTCTTC	CASMGWTSGNEQFF
13	.	TRBV18	few	TRBJ1-4	TGTGCCAGCTCACTAAAGAAAAATGAAAAACTGTTTTTT	CASSLKKNEKLFF
15	TRBD1	TRBV12-3/TRBV12-4	.	TRBJ2-1	TGTGCCAGCAGTCCGGACAGGAGCTCCTACAATGAGCAGTTCTTC	CASSPDRSSYNEQFF
14	TRBD1	TRBV2	.	TRBJ1-1	TGTGTCAGCACGCGACAGGGTCGGAACACTGAAGCTTTCTTT	CVSTRQGRNTEAFF
13	.	TRBV7-2	.	TRBJ2-3	TGTGCCAGCAGCTCCCCCCCCTCCGGTACGCAGTATTTT	CASSSPPSGTQYF
13	.	TRBV2	many	TRBJ1-2	TGTGCCAGCAGTGAATTGAATGGCTATGGCTACACCTTC	CASSELNGYGYTF
17	TRBD1	TRBV7-3	once	TRBJ1-1	TGTGCCAGCAGCCCAAAGAGGGGGGACAGATACAACACTGAAGCTTTCTTT	CASSPKRGDRYNTEAFF
13	.	TRBV30	.	TRBJ1-5	TGTGCCTGGAGTTCTGGAGACAATCAGCCCCAGCATTTT	CAWSSGDNQPQHF
16	.	TRBV18	few	TRBJ1-6	TGTGCCAGCTCACTGTGGCCGACAAGCAATAATTCACCCCTCCACTTT	CASSLWPTSNNSPLHF
13	TRBD1	TRBV29-1	.	TRBJ1-2	TGCAGCGTGAACAGGGGGCAGGGCTATGGCTACACCTTC	CSVNRGQGYGYTF
13	.	TRBV13	.	TRBJ2-3	TGTGCCAGCAGCCTCCGGCACACAGATACGCAGTATTTT	CASSLRHTDTQYF
14	TRBD2	TRBV5-1	.	TRBJ2-7	TGCGCCAGCAGCTCGCTAGCGGGTCCCTACGAGCAGTACTTC	CASSSLAGPYEQYF
16	TRBD2	TRBV3-1	few	TRBJ2-7	TGTGCCAGCAGCCAAGTGACGGCTAGCGGGATCTACGAGCAGTACTTC	CASSQVTASGIYEQYF
16	.	TRBV14	many	TRBJ2-1	TGTGCCAGCAGCCAAGGACGAGGCGGGTCCTACAATGAGCAGTTCTTC	CASSQGRGGSYNEQFF
15	.	TRBV18	many	TRBJ1-1	TGTGCCAGCTCCCCGAATCGGGAGAAGAACACTGAAGCTTTCTTT	CASSPNREKNTEAFF
14	TRBD1	TRBV19	.	TRBJ1-2	TGTGCCAGTCAAGACAGGGGGTTTGACTATGGCTACACCTTC	CASQDRGFDYGYTF
15	TRBD1	TRBV28	few	TRBJ2-7	TGTGCCAGCAGTCCCCCTCAGGGGGCGTCCTACGAGCAGTACTTC	CASSPPQGASYEQYF
14	.	TRBV5-1	.	TRBJ1-4	TGCGCCAGCAGCTTTGGACCAACTAATGAAAAACTGTTTTTT	CASSFGPTNEKLFF
16	.	TRBV7-8	.	TRBJ2-1	TGTGCCAGCAGCTTAGCCGTAGGGGGAGCCTACAATGAGCAGTTCTTC	CASSLAVGGAYNEQFF
13	.	TRBV11-3	few	TRBJ2-7	TGTGCCAGCAGCTCCCGGACGGATTACGAGCAGTACTTC	CASSSRTDYEQYF
11	.	TRBV20-1	few	TRBJ2-3	TGCAGTGCCCGACACACAGATACGCAGTATTTT	CSARHTDTQYF
12	.	TRBV20-1	.	TRBJ2-5	TGCAGTGCTTGGGACTGGCAAGAGACCCAGTACTTC	CSAWDWQETQYF
12	.	TRBV6-1	few	TRBJ2-6	TGTGCCGGAGAAACTGGGGCCAACGTCCTGACTTTC	CAGETGANVLTF
11	.	TRBV27	.	TRBJ2-1	TGTGCCAGCAGTTTATGGGGAGAGCAGTTCTTC	CASSLWGEQFF
16	.	TRBV5-1	few	TRBJ2-1	TGCGCCAGCAGCTCCTCATTAGCTAGCTCCTACAATGAGCAGTTCTTC	CASSSSLASSYNEQFF
10	.	TRBV29-1	many	TRBJ2-7	TGCAGCCTCAGGGGATTCGAGCAGTACTTC	CSLRGFEQYF
13	.	TRBV29-1	many	TRBJ2-4	TGCAGCGTTGAAGTCCTAGCCAAAAACATTCAGTACTTC	CSVEVLAKNIQYF
14	.	TRBV6-2/TRBV6-3	.	TRBJ1-5	TGTGCCACCCTGGAACTTTATAGCAATCAGCCCCAGCATTTT	CATLELYSNQPQHF
16	.	TRBV15	.	TRBJ2-1	TGTGCCACCAGCAGAGATCGATCGGGAGTTGTCAATGAGCAGTTCTTC	CATSRDRSGVVNEQFF
13	.	TRBV28	few	TRBJ1-2	TGTGCCAGCAGCCAAGAGGGACTCTATGGCTACACCTTC	CASSQEGLYGYTF
16	TRBD1	TRBV6-1	.	TRBJ1-5	TGTGCCAGCAGTCGGGGACAGGTTTATAGCAATCAGCCCCAGCATTTT	CASSRGQVYSNQPQHF
14	.	TRBV11-3	many	TRBJ2-1	TGTGCCAGCAGCCCGGGACCTCTTAACAATGAGCAGTTCTTC	CASSPGPLNNEQFF
13	.	TRBV5-1	few	TRBJ2-5	TGCGCCAGCAGCTGGCAGGGAGAAGAGACCCAGTACTTC	CASSWQGEETQYF
16	.	TRBV5-1	few	TRBJ2-5	TGCGCCAGCAGCTTAGGGGCGGCCAGCGCCCAAGAGACCCAGTACTTC	CASSLGAASAQETQYF
15	.	TRBV11-2	few	TRBJ1-6	TGTGCCAGCAGCTTAGGAGGGGTCGAAAATTCACCCCTCCACTTT	CASSLGGVENSPLHF